This section outlines one TCR beta chain sequence together with its context. Its antigen is unknown. This specimen comes from a study of T cell responses to AZD1222 COVID-19 vaccine. Regarding the study as a whole: Among the donors, most were white British and more were female, and clonal diversity was possibly underestimated. There were repertoire samples only from the period after the peak T cell response.

Clones were read by immunoSEQ multiplex PCR, and TCRdb kept only the in-frame ones, dropping some. The sample carries about 96,000 clones, roughly 90% recorded once. This CDR3 has 15 residues. From germline, CDR1 is MDHEN and CDR2 SYDVKM. Trimming at V came to 6 bases and at J to 1 base, leaving 8 bases not matched to a gene. This chain joins TRBV28 and TRBJ2-7; TRBD1 agrees at 8 bases. This material consisted of peripheral blood, taken on day 0 of AZD1222 vaccination. The clonotype was recovered from an adult in good health. The CDR3, as DNA: TGTGCCAGCAGGGCAGGGGGCTCTGGGTCCTACGAGCAGTACTTC. It specifies CASRAGGSGSYEQYF.